This TCR beta chain was captured by sequencing in a study of blood T cell repertoires in COVID-19. Profiling relied on immunoSEQ multiplex PCR, and the TCRdb table lists in-frame clones only, not all of them. The sample lists some 180,000 clones, 60% to 85% occurring once. Germline-derived CDR1 and CDR2 are SNHLY and FYNNEI. The CDR3 spans 14 residues. V gave up 6 bases and J gave up 7 bases, with 15 bases separating them. This clone turned up a few times. The source material was peripheral blood. This clonotype was sampled from a woman between 50 and 59 years old with active or convalescent COVID-19. The chain carries TRBV2 and TRBJ1-4, with D tentatively TRBD1 (5 bases). This CDR3 reads CASSPEIRGEKLFF. For the CDR3, the DNA is TGTGCCAGCAGCCCCGAGATAAGGGGTGAAAAACTGTTTTTT.